This TCR beta chain was sequenced for a study of cytomegalovirus exposure and HLA in healthy donors. Study-level results: In an earlier analysis, in approximately 630 donors, most V segments appeared productive either ~87% or ~30% of the time. Within the data, a cluster of highly shared sequence variants was likely a sequencing artifact. In a later analysis, TCR beta V- and J-gene trimming was associated with a missense DCLRE1C variant. The authors reported that TCR beta sequences could predict HLA-A and HLA-B alleles. These predictions were accurate for most subjects in the first cohort.

PCR employed 60 Vbeta and 13 Jbeta primers. TCRdb's table, derived via immunoSEQ multiplex PCR, lists solely in-frame clones and lacks some. The sample records approximately 250,000 clones, more than 70% being singletons. After removal of 4 bases from V and 4 bases from J, the junction contained 4 bases not matched to a gene. Germline CDR1 is MNHEY and CDR2 is SMNVEV (reference sequence). The CDR3 covers 14 residues. As for this clone: Its specificity is unknown.

The chain uses TRBV27 and TRBJ1-3; the match to TRBD1 covers 7 bases. The sequence was obtained from a boy under 18 in good health and CMV-seronegative. The sample taken for sequencing was PBMCs. Written as DNA, the CDR3 is TGTGCCAGCAGTTCGAGGGGGCTCGGAAACACCATATATTTT. Residues: CASSSRGLGNTIYF.